The T cell receptor (beta chain) described here comes from a study of human T cells and chemical hapten exposure. This sample's time point: patch test 1, 2 weeks after DPC sensitization. Specified treatment: therapeutic diphenylcyclopropenone sensitization with weekly scalp DPC. Unmatched junction bases numbered 9, after V lost 6 bases and J lost 0 bases. CDR3 length equals 18 residues. CDR1 and CDR2 from the germline V gene are LGHNA and YSLEER. Study outcomes and limitations: Following DPC sensitization, TCRs present above 1 in 1000 frequency showed no change.

Original methodology: Counting gave a median of roughly 100,000 TCRs per sample, with values ranging from roughly 20,000 to 750,000. TCRdb used MiXCR to reprocess the RACE reads, holding one entry per CDR3 protein. It is TCRdb's table, rather than the study itself, that gives the V and J calls and clone size. The table records around 53,000 distinct CDR3 sequences, roughly 9.5% of them present only once. This clonotype was recorded at least ten times. Its antigen is undetermined. This chain uses TRBV4-3 with TRBJ1-4; 11 bases fit TRBD1. The specimen was whole blood, collected in connection with sensitization to the hapten diphenylcyclopropenone (DPC). This TCR was recovered from a woman between 45 and 65 years old with alopecia areata. Some clones in this sample may be carry-over from other donors' samples. For the CDR3, the DNA is TGCGCCAGCAGAAGGACAGGGGGCAAACTTGCAACTAATGAAAAACTGTTTTTT. This translates into CASRRTGGKLATNEKLFF.